A single T cell receptor beta chain is shown here with its context. Its antigen is currently unknown. Other DNA sequences of this sample code for an identical CDR3. The data were obtained in a study of graft-versus-host responses after intestinal transplantation. Study details: Once they had received anti-thymocyte globulin induction, all recipients took tacrolimus and steroids for approximately 3 years. Study-wide findings and caveats: Peak levels of circulating GvH clones tracked with early post-transplant HvG declines. Allograft graft-versus-host to host-versus-graft clonal ratios ran high in patients with graft-donor T cell macrochimerism. The marrow of recipients harbored GvH clones, and ileum or blood showed some of them first.

Some clones are missing from TCRdb's copy, which holds only in-frame ones; the method was immunoSEQ multiplex PCR. The data hold 80,000 to 95,000 clones, with roughly nine tenths observed a single time. The receptor was derived from a human donor who was the organ donor for an intestinal transplant. The sequenced sample was unstimulated CD4+ T cells sorted from spleen or lymph node cells, obtained before transplant.

The CDR3, as DNA: TGTGCCAGCTCCCCGAGCTCCTACGAGCAGTACTTC. Translated, it gives CASSPSSYEQYF. This chain connects TRBV2 to TRBJ2-7; D remains unclear. This CDR3 contains 12 residues. Trimming took 8 bases from V and 0 from J, leaving 8 bases between them. Germline values: CDR1 SNHLY, CDR2 FYNNEI.